This TCR beta chain originates from a study of T cells in Graves' hyperthyroidism and ophthalmopathy. Germline V CDR1 and CDR2: PRHDT, FYEKMQ (reference sequence). V shed 1 base, J shed 3 bases, and the junction held 5 bases outside the gene matches. The CDR3 length is 15 residues. TCR beta CDR3 regions were amplified from RNA transcripts. HTBI primers were used for first-round RT-PCR of the TCR CDR3. Each CDR3 protein gets one entry after TCRdb re-called the multiplex PCR reads with MiXCR. The repertoire holds 530,000 or so distinct CDR3 sequences, with more than 15% as singletons. The sequenced material came from blood. The TCR was taken from a young woman with Graves' ophthalmopathy. The chain joins TRBV13 to TRBJ1-1; 7 positions match TRBD1. The CDR3 DNA sequence: TGTGCCAGCAGCTTAGAGGGGGCCGTGGACACTGAAGCTTTCTTT. It yields the protein CASSLEGAVDTEAFF. Together with reference TRBV13 and TRBJ1-1, the CDR3 gives the full variable domain: AAGVIQSPRHLIKEKRETATLKCYPIPRHDTVYWYQQGPGQDPQFLISFYEKMQSDKGSIPDRFSAQQFSDYHSELNMSSLELGDSALYFCASSLEGAVDTEAFFGQGTRLTVV.